The clone carrying this T cell receptor beta chain turned up a few times. Germline V gene sequence: CDR1 SNHLY, CDR2 FYNNEI. The CDR3 length is 12 residues. Deletions cut 6 bases from V and 4 bases from J, with 10 bases between. Sequenced by immunoSEQ multiplex PCR; TCRdb stores in-frame clones only, minus some. The sample includes more than 110,000 clones, 85% to 95% of them seen just once. The data belong to a study of cytomegalovirus exposure and HLA in healthy donors. This sequence joins TRBV2 and TRBJ2-7; TRBD1 might be the D (6 bases). This TCR came from a man younger than 35 in good health and CMV-seropositive. Sequenced input: PBMCs. CDR3 protein: CASRTDRYEQYF. The CDR3 nucleotides read TGTGCCAGCAGGACGGACAGATACGAGCAGTACTTC.